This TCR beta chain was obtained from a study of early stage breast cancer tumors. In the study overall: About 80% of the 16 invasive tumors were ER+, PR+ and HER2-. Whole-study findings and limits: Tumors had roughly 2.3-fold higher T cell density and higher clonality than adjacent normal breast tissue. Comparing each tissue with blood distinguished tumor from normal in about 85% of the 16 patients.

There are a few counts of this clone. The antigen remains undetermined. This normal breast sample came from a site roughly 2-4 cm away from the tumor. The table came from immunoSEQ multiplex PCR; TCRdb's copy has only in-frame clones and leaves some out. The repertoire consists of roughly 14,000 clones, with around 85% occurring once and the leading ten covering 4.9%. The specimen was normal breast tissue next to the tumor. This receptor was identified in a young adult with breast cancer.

CDR3 residues: CASSHSGTGDQPQHF. The CDR3 DNA sequence: TGTGCCAGCTCACACTCCGGGACAGGGGATCAGCCCCAGCATTTT. The chain is built from TRBV18 and TRBJ1-5; 10 nucleotides align to TRBD1. Trimming cost V 4 bases and J 5 bases; bases outside gene matches: 5. There are 15 residues in the CDR3. Germline V gene data show CDR1 as KGHSH and CDR2 as LQKENI.